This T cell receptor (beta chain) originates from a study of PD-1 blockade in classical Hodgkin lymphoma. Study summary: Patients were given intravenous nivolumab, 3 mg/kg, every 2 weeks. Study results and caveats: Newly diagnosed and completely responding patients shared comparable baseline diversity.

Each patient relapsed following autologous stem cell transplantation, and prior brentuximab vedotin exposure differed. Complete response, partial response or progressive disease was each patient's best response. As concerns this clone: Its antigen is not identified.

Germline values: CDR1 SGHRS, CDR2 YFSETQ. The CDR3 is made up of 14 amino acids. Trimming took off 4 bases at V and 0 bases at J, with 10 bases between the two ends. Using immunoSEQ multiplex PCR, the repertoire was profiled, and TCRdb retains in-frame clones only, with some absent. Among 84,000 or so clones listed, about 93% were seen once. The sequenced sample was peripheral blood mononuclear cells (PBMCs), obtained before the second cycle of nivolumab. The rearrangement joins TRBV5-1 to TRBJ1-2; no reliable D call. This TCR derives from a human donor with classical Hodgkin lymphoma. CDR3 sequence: CASSLDGANYGYTF. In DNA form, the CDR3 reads TGCGCCAGCAGCCTGGACGGAGCTAACTATGGCTACACCTTC.